The 12 T cell receptor beta chains below all came from one sample that was sequenced in a study of cytomegalovirus exposure and HLA in healthy donors. The PCR had 60 Vbeta and 13 Jbeta primers. The protocol was immunoSEQ multiplex PCR, while the TCRdb copy is restricted to in-frame clones and leaves out a portion. The sample has about 94,000 clones; around 84% are singletons. Specimen: PBMCs. All receptors derive from a human donor in good health.

There are a few counts of this clone. The J gene is TRBJ1-1, the V gene TRBV29-1; 9 bases match TRBD1. CDR1 SQVTM and CDR2 ANQGSEA come from the germline V gene. J was trimmed by 5 bases and V by 6 bases; bases with no gene match: 13. This CDR3 spans 15 amino acids. This chain's CDR3 is CSVTLGTGTGTEAFF. The CDR3 region has the DNA TGCAGCGTAACCCTTGGGACAGGGACGGGGACTGAAGCTTTCTTT.

In this sample, this clone turned up once. The CDR3 coding sequence is TGTGCCAGCGGTGTCCGGGAAAGCAGGACGGGCGGGGAGCTGTTTTTT. This sequence encodes CASGVRESRTGGELFF. The chain couples TRBV2 to TRBJ2-2, with D maybe TRBD2 (5 bases). The germline CDR1 and CDR2 sequences are SNHLY and FYNNEI. V was cut by 8 bases and J by 7 bases, with 23 bases left in between. The CDR3 spans 16 residues.

The V call is TRBV5-1, the J call TRBJ1-1; D is uncertain. Germline-derived CDR1 and CDR2 are SGHRS and YFSETQ. V was clipped by 0 bases and J by 1 base, with 4 bases between them. The CDR3 has 13 amino acids. The CDR3 loop reads CASSLARNTEAFF. Written as DNA, the CDR3 is TGCGCCAGCAGCTTGGCTAGGAACACTGAAGCTTTCTTT.

V is TRBV7-8 and J is TRBJ1-4, with 7 bases that match TRBD1. The V gene end was trimmed by 5 bases and the J gene end by 5 bases; junction bases not matched to a gene: 8. CDR1 SGHVS and CDR2 FQNEAQ come from the germline V gene. The CDR3 has 15 amino acids. CDR3 DNA sequence: TGTGCCAGCAGCCGCCGGGACAGCTCGAATGAAAAACTGTTTTTT. Translating gives CASSRRDSSNEKLFF.

The chain combines TRBV7-9 with TRBJ2-2; TRBD1 might be the D (5 bases). The CDR3 length is 14 residues. Germline CDR1 SEHNR, CDR2 FQNEAQ (reference sequence). V gave up 2 bases and J gave up 7 bases, with 11 bases separating them. The CDR3 coding sequence is TGTGCCAGCAGCTTATGGCTTCAGGGCGGGGAGCTGTTTTTT. Translation gives CASSLWLQGGELFF.

V and J are TRBV7-9 and TRBJ1-1; tentatively, D is TRBD1 (5 bases). The V gene's germline CDR1 is SEHNR and CDR2 FQNEAQ (reference sequence). V lost 4 bases and J 1 base, leaving 7 bases between the germline ends. The CDR3 extends over 13 amino acids. The CDR3 reads CASSWTRNTEAFF. CDR3 DNA: TGTGCCAGCAGCTGGACACGGAACACTGAAGCTTTCTTT.

Concerning this clone: Other DNA sequences of this sample code for an identical CDR3. The chain uses TRBV19 and TRBJ1-5, with 10 bases matching TRBD1. Germline V gene data show CDR1 as LNHDA and CDR2 as SQIVND (reference sequence). The J segment lost 6 bases and the V segment lost 1 base, leaving 3 bases of the junction unmatched. The CDR3 is 15 residues long. The CDR3 protein is CASSIGQGAGQPQHF. The CDR3 DNA is TGTGCCAGTAGTATAGGACAGGGGGCGGGTCAGCCCCAGCATTTT.

The V call is TRBV30, the J call TRBJ1-6; TRBD1 is a possible D gene (5 bases). Germline CDR1 reads GTSNPN; CDR2 reads SVGIG (reference sequence). V lost 8 bases, J lost 3 bases, and 17 bases lay in between. CDR3 length equals 15 residues. The CDR3 is CAQGGRGNYNSPLHF. The DNA of the CDR3 is TGTGCCCAGGGAGGGAGAGGAAACTATAATTCACCCCTCCACTTT.

The rearrangement joins TRBV5-1 to TRBJ2-7; TRBD1 aligns across 7 bases. Per the germline V gene, CDR1 is SGHRS and CDR2 is YFSETQ. V lost 4 bases to trimming and J lost 2 bases; unmatched junction nucleotides: 6. The CDR3 spans 14 residues. CDR3 sequence reads: CASSLPGQTYEQYF. As DNA, the CDR3 is TGCGCCAGCAGCCTCCCGGGACAGACCTACGAGCAGTACTTC.

This chain uses TRBV4-2 with TRBJ2-7; 10 nucleotides match TRBD2. The ends lost 1 base at V and 3 bases at J; junction bases unmatched: 3. This CDR3 contains 15 residues. Per the germline V gene, CDR1 is LGHNA and CDR2 is YNFKEQ. CDR3 residues: CASSQGSGRIYEQYF. The CDR3 DNA reads as TGTGCCAGCAGCCAAGGTAGCGGGAGGATCTACGAGCAGTACTTC.

This CDR3 reads CASSPQANRNQPQHF. CDR3 coding DNA: TGTGCCAGCTCACCGCAGGCGAACCGCAATCAGCCCCAGCATTTT. This chain uses TRBV18 with TRBJ1-5; D uncertain. The V and J ends lost 3 bases and 2 bases respectively, with 11 bases between them. CDR1 and CDR2 (germline): KGHSH, LQKENI. The CDR3 extends over 15 amino acids.

To note about this clone: At one of its ends the junction is not consistent with the germline gene, which may arise from a read error. The CDR3 coding sequence is TGTGCTAGCAGCTTAGGGACTAGCGGCCAAGAGACCCAGTACTTC. Amino acid sequence: CASSLGTSGQETQYF. The genes are TRBV7-7 and TRBJ2-5; 11 bases agree with TRBD2. CDR3 size: 15 residues. The germline V gene has CDR1 SSHAT and CDR2 FNYEAQ (reference sequence).